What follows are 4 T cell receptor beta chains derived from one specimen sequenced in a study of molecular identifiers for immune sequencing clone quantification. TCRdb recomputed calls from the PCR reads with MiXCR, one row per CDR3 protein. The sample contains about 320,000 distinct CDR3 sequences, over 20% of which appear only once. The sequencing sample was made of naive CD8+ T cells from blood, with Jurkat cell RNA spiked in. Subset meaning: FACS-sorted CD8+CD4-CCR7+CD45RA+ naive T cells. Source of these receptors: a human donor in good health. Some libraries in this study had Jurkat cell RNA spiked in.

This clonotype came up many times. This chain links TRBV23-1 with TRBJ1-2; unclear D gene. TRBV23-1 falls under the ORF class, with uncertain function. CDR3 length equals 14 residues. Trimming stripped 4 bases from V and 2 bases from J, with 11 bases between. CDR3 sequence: CASSLIPGNYGYTF. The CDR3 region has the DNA TGCGCCAGCAGTCTGATACCGGGAAACTATGGCTACACCTTC.

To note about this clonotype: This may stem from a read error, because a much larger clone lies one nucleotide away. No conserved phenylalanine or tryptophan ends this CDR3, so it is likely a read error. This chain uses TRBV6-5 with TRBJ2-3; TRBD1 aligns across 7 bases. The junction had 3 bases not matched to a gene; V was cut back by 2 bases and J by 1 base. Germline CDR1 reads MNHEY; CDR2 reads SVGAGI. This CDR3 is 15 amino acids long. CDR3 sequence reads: CASSYEGQGTDTQYL. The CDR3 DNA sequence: TGTGCCAGCAGTTACGAAGGACAGGGCACAGATACGCAGTATTTA.

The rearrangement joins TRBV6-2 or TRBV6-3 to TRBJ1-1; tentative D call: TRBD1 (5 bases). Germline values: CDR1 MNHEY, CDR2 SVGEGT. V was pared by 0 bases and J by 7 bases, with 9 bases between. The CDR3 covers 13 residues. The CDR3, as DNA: TGTGCCAGCAGTTACTCCGGGGGGATTGAAGCTTTCTTT. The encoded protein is CASSYSGGIEAFF.

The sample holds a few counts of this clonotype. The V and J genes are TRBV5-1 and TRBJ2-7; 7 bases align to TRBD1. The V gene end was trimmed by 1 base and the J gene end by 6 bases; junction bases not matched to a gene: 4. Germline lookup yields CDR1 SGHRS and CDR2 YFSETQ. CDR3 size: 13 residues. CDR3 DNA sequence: TGCGCCAGCAGCTTGTACACAGGGGCCGAGCAGTACTTC. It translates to CASSLYTGAEQYF.